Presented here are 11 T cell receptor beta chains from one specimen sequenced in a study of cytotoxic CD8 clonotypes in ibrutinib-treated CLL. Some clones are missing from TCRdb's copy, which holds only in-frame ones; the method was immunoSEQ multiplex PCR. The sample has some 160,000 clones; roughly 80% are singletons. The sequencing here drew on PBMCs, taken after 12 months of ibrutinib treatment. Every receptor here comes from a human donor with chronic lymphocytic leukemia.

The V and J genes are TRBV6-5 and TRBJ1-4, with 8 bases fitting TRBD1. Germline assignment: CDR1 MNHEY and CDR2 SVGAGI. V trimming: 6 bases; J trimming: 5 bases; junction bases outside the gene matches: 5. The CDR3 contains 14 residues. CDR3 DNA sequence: TGTGCCAGCAGGGACGACAGGGGCAATGAAAAACTGTTTTTT. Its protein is CASRDDRGNEKLFF.

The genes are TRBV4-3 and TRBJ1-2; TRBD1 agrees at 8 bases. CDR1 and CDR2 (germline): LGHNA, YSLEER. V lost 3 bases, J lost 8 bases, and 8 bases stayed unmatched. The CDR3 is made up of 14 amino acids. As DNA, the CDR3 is TGCGCCAGCAGCCATATCCGGACAGGGAGCGGCTACACCTTC. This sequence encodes CASSHIRTGSGYTF.

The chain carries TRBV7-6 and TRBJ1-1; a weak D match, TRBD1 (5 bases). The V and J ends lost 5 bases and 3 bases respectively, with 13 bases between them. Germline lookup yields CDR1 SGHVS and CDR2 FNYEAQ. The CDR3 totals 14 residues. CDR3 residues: CASSPRDRDTEAFF. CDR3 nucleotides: TGTGCCAGCAGCCCCAGGGATCGGGACACTGAAGCTTTCTTT.

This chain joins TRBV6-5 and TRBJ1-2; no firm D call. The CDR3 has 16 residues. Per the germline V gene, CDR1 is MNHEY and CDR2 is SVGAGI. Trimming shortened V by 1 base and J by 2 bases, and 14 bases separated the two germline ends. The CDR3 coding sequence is TGTGCCAGCAGTTACTTCTACGGGATCTCGAACTATGGCTACACCTTC. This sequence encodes CASSYFYGISNYGYTF.

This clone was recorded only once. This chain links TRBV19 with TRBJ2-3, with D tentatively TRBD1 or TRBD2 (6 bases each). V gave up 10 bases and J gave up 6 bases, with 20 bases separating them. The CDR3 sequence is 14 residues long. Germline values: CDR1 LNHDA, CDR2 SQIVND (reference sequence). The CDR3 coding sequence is TGTGCCACCGAAGGGGGAAGCGCGGGGGATACGCAGTATTTT. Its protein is CATEGGSAGDTQYF. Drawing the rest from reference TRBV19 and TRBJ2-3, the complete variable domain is DGGITQSPKYLFRKEGQNVTLSCEQNLNHDAMYWYRQDPGQGLRLIYYSQIVNDFQKGDIAEGYSVSREKKESFPLTVTSAQKNPTAFYLCATEGGSAGDTQYFGPGTRLTVL.

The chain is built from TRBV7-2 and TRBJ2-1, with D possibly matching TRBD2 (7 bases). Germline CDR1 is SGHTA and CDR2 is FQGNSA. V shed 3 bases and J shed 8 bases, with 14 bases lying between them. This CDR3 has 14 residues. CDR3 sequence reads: CASSFTSGGDEQFF. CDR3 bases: TGTGCCAGCAGCTTCACCTCGGGGGGCGATGAGCAGTTCTTC.

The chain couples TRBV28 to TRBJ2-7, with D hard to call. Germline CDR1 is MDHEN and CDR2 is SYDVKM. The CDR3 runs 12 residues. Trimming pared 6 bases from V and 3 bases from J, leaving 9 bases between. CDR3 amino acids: CASRLSDYEQYF. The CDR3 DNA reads TGTGCCAGCAGATTGTCAGACTACGAGCAGTACTTC.

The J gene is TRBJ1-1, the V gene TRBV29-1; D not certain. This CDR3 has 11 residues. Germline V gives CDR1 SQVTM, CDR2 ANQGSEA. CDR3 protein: CTSIMNTEAFF. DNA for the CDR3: TGCACCAGTATCATGAACACTGAAGCTTTCTTT.

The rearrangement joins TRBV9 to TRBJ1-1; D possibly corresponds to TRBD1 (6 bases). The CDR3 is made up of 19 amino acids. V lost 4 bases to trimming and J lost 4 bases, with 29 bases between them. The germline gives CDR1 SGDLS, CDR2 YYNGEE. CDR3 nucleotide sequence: TGTGCCAGCAGCCATCCTGAAGGGAGGGGGAGCGGCTTGACCACTGAAGCTTTCTTT. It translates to CASSHPEGRGSGLTTEAFF.

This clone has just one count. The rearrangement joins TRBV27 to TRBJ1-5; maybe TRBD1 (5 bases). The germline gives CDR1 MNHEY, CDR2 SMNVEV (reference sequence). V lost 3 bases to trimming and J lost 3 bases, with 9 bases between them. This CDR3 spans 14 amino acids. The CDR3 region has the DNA TGTGCCAGCAGTTTCCAGGGCTACAATCAGCCCCAGCATTTT. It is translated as CASSFQGYNQPQHF.

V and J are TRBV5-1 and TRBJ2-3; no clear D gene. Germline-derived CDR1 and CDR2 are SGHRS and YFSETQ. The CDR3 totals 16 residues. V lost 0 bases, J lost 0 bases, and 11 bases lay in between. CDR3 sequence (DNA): TGCGCCAGCAGCTTGGCCAAGGGTACTAGCACAGATACGCAGTATTTT. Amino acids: CASSLAKGTSTDTQYF.